These 9 T cell receptor beta chains share one sample of origin, sequenced in a study of shared clonotypes between healthy human individuals. Assay used: immunoSEQ multiplex PCR; TCRdb lists only in-frame clones, some missing. This sample has about 490,000 clones, with 76% found just once. The material sequenced was PBMCs. The receptor set was obtained from a woman in her thirties or forties in good health. Some clones in this sample may be carry-over from other donors' samples.

The rearrangement joins TRBV4-1 to TRBJ1-1, with D unclear. This CDR3 region has 13 residues. From germline, CDR1 is MGHRA and CDR2 YSYEKL. Deletions cut 4 bases from V and 1 base from J, with 7 bases between. The CDR3 sequence: CASSLTGNTEAFF. The CDR3 DNA follows: TGCGCCAGCAGCCTGACGGGGAACACTGAAGCTTTCTTT.

The chain couples TRBV28 to TRBJ2-1; 8 bases are a match to TRBD2. CDR1 and CDR2 from the germline V gene are MDHEN and SYDVKM. Trimming at V came to 8 bases and at J to 0 bases, leaving 0 bases not matched to a gene. The CDR3 totals 13 residues. CDR3: CASAGGSYNEQFF. CDR3 in DNA: TGTGCCAGCGCGGGAGGCTCCTACAATGAGCAGTTCTTC. Using reference TRBV28 and TRBJ2-1 for the parts outside the CDR3, the full variable domain is DVKVTQSSRYLVKRTGEKVFLECVQDMDHENMFWYRQDPGLGLRLIYFSYDVKMKEKGDIPEGYSVSREKKERFSLILESASTNQTSMYLCASAGGSYNEQFFGPGTRLTVL.

The V and J genes are TRBV4-1 and TRBJ1-1; tentative D call: TRBD1 (5 bases). The CDR3 spans 15 residues. Trimming removed 2 bases at V and 5 bases at J, with 15 bases between. Looked up from germline, CDR1 is MGHRA and CDR2 is YSYEKL. CDR3 nucleotide sequence: TGCGCCAGCAGCCAATATCCGGACACAGAAACTGAAGCTTTCTTT. This translates into CASSQYPDTETEAFF.

The count of this clone is one. The rearrangement joins TRBV7-8 to TRBJ1-4; D gene uncertain. The CDR3 totals 15 residues. V was shortened by 1 base and J by 2 bases, with 8 bases between the two germline ends. Germline V gives CDR1 SGHVS, CDR2 FQNEAQ. The CDR3 nucleotides read TGTGCCAGCAGCTTAGATGCGAACACTAATGAAAAACTGTTTTTT. It is translated as CASSLDANTNEKLFF.

The rearrangement uses TRBV27 and TRBJ2-1; no reliable D call. Germline CDR1 reads MNHEY; CDR2 reads SMNVEV (reference sequence). This CDR3 has 16 amino acids. The V end lost 6 bases, the J end lost 0 bases, and 15 bases lay between the germline ends. CDR3 loop: CASSPLYSSSYNEQFF. CDR3 DNA: TGTGCCAGCAGCCCCCTCTACTCCAGCTCCTACAATGAGCAGTTCTTC.

The V call is TRBV2, the J call TRBJ1-5; D remains unclear. The CDR3 is 12 residues long. The ends were cut back, 7 bases at V and 4 bases at J, with 8 bases in the middle. The germline gives CDR1 SNHLY, CDR2 FYNNEI. CDR3 DNA: TGTGCCAGCACCGTGGGGAATCAGCCCCAGCATTTT. It yields the protein CASTVGNQPQHF.

CDR3 DNA sequence: TGTGCCAGCAGTTACGACCCTAACTATGGCTACACCTTC. It yields the protein CASSYDPNYGYTF. This rearrangement joins TRBV6-5 to TRBJ1-2; D gene ambiguous. The V and J ends lost 2 bases and 0 bases respectively, with 4 bases between them. This CDR3 region has 13 residues. Germline-derived CDR1 and CDR2 are MNHEY and SVGAGI.

On this clone itself: A far larger clone is off by one base, so a read error is likely. This rearrangement joins TRBV29-1 to TRBJ1-1; D may be TRBD1 (5 bases). The CDR3 is 14 amino acids. The germline CDR1 and CDR2 sequences are SQVTM and ANQGSEA. Here the CDR3 reads CSVASGASNTKAFF. CDR3 bases: TGCAGCGTTGCCTCCGGGGCGTCGAACACTAAAGCTTTCTTT.

The CDR3 sequence is CASSLARETQYF. The CDR3 region has the DNA TGTGCCAGCAGCTTAGCGCGAGAGACCCAGTACTTC. The gene calls are TRBV7-8 and TRBJ2-5, with D uncertain. V lost 0 bases to trimming and J lost 4 bases, with 3 bases between them. The CDR3 has 12 residues. Germline lookup yields CDR1 SGHVS and CDR2 FQNEAQ.